This T cell receptor beta chain was sequenced in a study of cytotoxic CD8 clonotypes in ibrutinib-treated CLL. Study context: Response specimens were obtained following a median treatment duration of 12 months, with a range of 6 to 36. The study recorded mean values of around 250,000 productive templates and approximately 100,000 productive rearrangements per sample.

About this clone: Its matching antigen is unknown.

Study results and caveats: Sampling schedules were unmatched across sustained-remission and progressing patients.

The table came from immunoSEQ multiplex PCR; TCRdb's copy has only in-frame clones and leaves some out. The data contain roughly 200,000 clones, roughly 73% of them seen just once; the ten biggest clones take up about 10%. V lost 11 bases, J lost 2 bases, and 16 bases lay in between. The CDR3 runs 13 residues. Germline CDR1 is SEHNR and CDR2 is FQNEAQ (reference sequence). This TCR came from a human donor with chronic lymphocytic leukemia. J is TRBJ2-7 and V is TRBV7-9; no definite D call. The source material was PBMCs, sampled after 12 months of ibrutinib treatment. The CDR3 region is CAVSFPQTYEQYF. For the CDR3, the DNA is TGTGCCGTCTCGTTCCCCCAAACCTACGAGCAGTACTTC.